This T cell receptor beta chain was retrieved from a study of blood T cell repertoires in COVID-19. Background on the study: Spain, Italy and the United States supplied samples that represented acute and convalescent COVID-19. T cells, B-cell-depleted T cells, or PBMCs provided the cDNA or gDNA that served as material.

Methods used by the authors: Estimation of nucleated cell counts relied on the amplification of reference gene primers. Generated by immunoSEQ multiplex PCR, the TCRdb table keeps only in-frame clones and is missing some. Clone size and V and J calls were adopted from that table, with D and trimming inferred from the DNA. The repertoire includes around 130,000 clones, 80% to 90% of them detected once, and roughly 18% sits in the top ten. The CDR3 is 15 residues long. V lost 1 base and J lost 4, with 14 bases in between. Germline-derived CDR1 and CDR2 are SGHAT and FQNNGV. This clonotype originated in a man between 50 and 59 years old with active or convalescent COVID-19. Input material: peripheral blood. The chain joins TRBV11-2 to TRBJ2-7; tentatively, D is TRBD2 (6 bases). CDR3 nucleotides: TGTGCCAGCAGCTTAGTGGTCGGGAGCCCGTACGAGCAGTACTTC. The encoded protein is CASSLVVGSPYEQYF.